Sequencing of this TCR beta chain was carried out in a study of radiation and T cells in renal cell carcinoma. Study observations and caveats: From baseline, blood top tumor clonotypes peaked at 2 weeks post-radiation.

CDR1 is GTSNPN and CDR2 is SVGIG in the germline V gene (reference sequence). CDR3 length: 17 amino acids. V lost 2 bases to trimming and J lost 0 bases; unmatched junction nucleotides: 7. The repertoire was sequenced with immunoSEQ multiplex PCR; TCRdb's copy has only in-frame clones and lacks some. The sample shows approximately 40,000 clones, about 84% of them seen only once. On this clone itself: As yet, its antigen is unknown.

Time point: blood 4 weeks post-SBRT, at nephrectomy. Treatment: 15 Gy SBRT to primary tumor, nephrectomy 4 weeks later. Nephrectomy followed 15 Gy stereotactic body radiation by 4 weeks. The rearrangement uses TRBV30 and TRBJ2-7; the match to TRBD2 covers 13 bases. The sequenced sample was blood, obtained from a patient whose treatment included radiotherapy and nephrectomy. This clonotype originated in a woman aged 70-85 years with renal cell carcinoma. The CDR3 nucleotides are TGTGCCTGGAGTTTTCGGACTAGCGGGAGAACCTCCTACGAGCAGTACTTC. Protein product: CAWSFRTSGRTSYEQYF.